The subject of this entry is one T cell receptor (beta chain). The antigen remains undetermined. Other DNA sequences of this sample code for an identical CDR3. Donors included only healthy HIV-negative adults lacking recent acute infections or vaccinations. Sequencing was performed with immunoSEQ multiplex PCR; in TCRdb, only in-frame clones are kept and a portion is missing. The repertoire holds under 1,900,000 clones, approximately 98.5% seen once, with under 0.45% in the top ten. This CDR3 is 14 amino acids long. Germline V gives CDR1 MDHEN, CDR2 SYDVKM. The V end was cut by 3 bases, the J end by 1 base, with 10 bases between. The data stem from a study of shared clonotypes between healthy human individuals. The study's findings and limits: Sorted-subset samples were not fully sequenced, rarefaction indicated.

The source of this sequence is a young man in good health. The chain is built from TRBV28 and TRBJ2-7; D is ambiguous. The sample taken for sequencing was naive CD4+ T cells sorted from blood. Stated subset: CD45RA+ positively selected. CDR3 DNA: TGTGCCAGCAGTTTGCCCGGACCTTCCTACGAGCAGTACTTC. This gives the protein CASSLPGPSYEQYF. The full variable domain, in which reference TRBV28 and TRBJ2-7 provide the parts outside the CDR3, is DVKVTQSSRYLVKRTGEKVFLECVQDMDHENMFWYRQDPGLGLRLIYFSYDVKMKEKGDIPEGYSVSREKKERFSLILESASTNQTSMYLCASSLPGPSYEQYFGPGTRLTVT.